A single sample gave rise to the 8 T cell receptor beta chains below, sequenced in a study of blood T cells in healthy people across ages. A second 7 to 11 cycle PCR used barcoded and J-beta primers. TCRdb used MiXCR to reprocess the 5' RACE reads, holding one entry per CDR3 protein. The sample holds around 790,000 distinct CDR3 sequences, under 55% seen once. Sequencing was done on a sample of blood. These receptors all stem from a man aged 60-69 years in good health.

The sample holds many counts of this clonotype. V is TRBV28 and J is TRBJ2-7; 10 bases align to TRBD1. V trimming: 5 bases; J trimming: 1 base; junction bases outside the gene matches: 5. This CDR3 is built from 15 residues. Germline-derived CDR1 and CDR2 are MDHEN and SYDVKM. In nucleotides, the CDR3 is TGTGCCAGCAGTCCACGACAGGGGGCTTCCTACGAGCAGTACTTC. Its protein product is CASSPRQGASYEQYF.

This clonotype has only a few counts. This chain links TRBV29-1 with TRBJ2-7; maybe TRBD2 (6 bases). The V gene lost 3 bases and the J gene lost 2 bases, with 17 bases spanning the gap. Germline V gene lookup returns CDR1 SQVTM and CDR2 ANQGSEA. This CDR3 has 15 amino acids. The CDR3 DNA reads as TGCAGCGTTGAGGACGAGCGGGCGGGGACCTACGAGCAGTACTTC. Translating it yields CSVEDERAGTYEQYF.

This chain joins TRBV20-1 and TRBJ1-5; tentative D call: TRBD1 (5 bases). V was clipped by 5 bases and J by 4 bases, with 18 bases between them. Germline CDR1 DFQATT, CDR2 SNEGSKA (reference sequence). The CDR3 extends over 15 amino acids. For the CDR3, the DNA is TGCAGTGCTGCCGACTCGAGACAGATTAATCAGCCCCAGCATTTT. Its protein is CSAADSRQINQPQHF.

The chain couples TRBV20-1 to TRBJ1-4, with D unclear. V was pared by 2 bases and J by 0 bases, with 7 bases between. Germline V gene sequence: CDR1 DFQATT, CDR2 SNEGSKA (reference sequence). CDR3 length: 14 residues. The CDR3 protein is CSARQSATNEKLFF. CDR3 coding DNA: TGCAGTGCTAGACAGAGTGCAACTAATGAAAAACTGTTTTTT.

The chain uses TRBV12-3 or TRBV12-4 and TRBJ1-2, with 7 bases aligning to TRBD1. V gave up 6 bases and J gave up 0 bases; unmatched junction bases: 13. The CDR3 covers 17 residues. The CDR3 region is CASSRWAGGSTNYGYTF. The CDR3 DNA follows: TGTGCCAGCAGCCGGTGGGCAGGGGGGTCTACTAACTATGGCTACACCTTC.

The V and J genes are TRBV5-5 and TRBJ2-1, with a weak D call TRBD2 (5 bases). CDR1 and CDR2 (germline): SGHKS, YYEKEE (reference sequence). The CDR3 totals 15 residues. Trimming stripped 5 bases from V and 1 base from J, with 13 bases between. The CDR3 loop reads CASSPRLKSYNEQFF. CDR3 nucleotide sequence: TGTGCCAGCAGTCCAAGACTAAAGTCCTACAATGAGCAGTTCTTC.

This chain uses TRBV7-6 with TRBJ2-7; D may correspond to TRBD1 or TRBD2 (5 bases each). Germline CDR1 reads SGHVS; CDR2 reads FNYEAQ. The V end was cut by 2 bases, the J end by 5 bases, with 13 bases between. The CDR3 length is 14 residues. The CDR3 reads CASSLRGVSDEQYF. CDR3 nucleotides: TGTGCCAGCAGCTTACGGGGCGTCAGCGACGAGCAGTACTTC.

This clonotype was counted a few times. The V and J genes are TRBV18 and TRBJ2-7; 7 bases align to TRBD1. J was trimmed by 2 bases and V by 2 bases; bases with no gene match: 12. The CDR3 length is 17 residues. CDR1 is KGHSH, CDR2 LQKENI, per germline. The CDR3 region has the DNA TGTGCCAGCTCACCAAGAACAGGGGAATATGTGACCTACGAGCAGTACTTC. This gives the protein CASSPRTGEYVTYEQYF.